The T cell receptor beta chain described here comes from a study of blood T cells in healthy people across ages. Study-level points and caveats: Investigators viewed diversity estimates from one million T cells as underestimates, the study reported.

Each donor supplied roughly 9 milliliters of peripheral blood. Per-sample PBMC isolation yielded at least 6.5 million cells. For the second PCR, which ran for about 6 to 12 cycles, a sample-barcoded 5' primer and a J-beta primer mix were used. All samples yielded 3 million or more CDR3-containing paired-end reads. TCRdb reprocessed the 5' RACE reads with MiXCR, giving one entry per CDR3 protein. The sample yields 600,000 or so distinct CDR3 sequences, approximately 30% seen once. This clonotype showed up many times. Its antigen remains unidentified. Sequenced input: blood. The sequence was collected from a woman aged 80 or older in good health.

CDR3 DNA: TGTGCCAGCAGCCCCCTTCGGGGGATACCGCAAGAGACCCAGTACTTC. Translated, it gives CASSPLRGIPQETQYF. V and J are TRBV7-2 and TRBJ2-5, with a weak D call TRBD2 (6 bases). Germline-derived CDR1 and CDR2 are SGHTA and FQGNSA. Trimming cost V 5 bases and J 2 bases, with 18 bases left between them. This CDR3 spans 16 amino acids.